These T cell receptor beta chains were read from a single sample in a study of siplizumab effects on memory and regulatory T cells. Only in-frame clones appear in the TCRdb table, and some are missing; sequencing was by immunoSEQ multiplex PCR. Of some 97,000 clones in the sample, more than 90% are singletons; the top ten hold about 0.15%. Material for sequencing was CD4+ T cells sorted from blood. Receptors originate from a human donor in good health. CDR3s include the opening cysteine and the closing phenylalanine or tryptophan. The order of the fields is CDR3 DNA, CDR3 protein, V gene, clone size, J gene, D gene. A D gene is named only where the DNA matches it firmly. Expanded clones get a size class; other rows say once, few or many, or leave the size out.

cdr3_nt: TGTGCCAGCAGCTTAAGGGCAGGGTCTGAAGCTTTCTTT
cdr3_aa: CASSLRAGSEAFF
v_call: TRBV7-2
clone_size: NA
j_call: TRBJ1-1
d_call: NA

cdr3_nt: TGTGCCAGCCGCACCGGGACAGGGCACGAAAAACTGTTTTTT
cdr3_aa: CASRTGTGHEKLFF
v_call: TRBV27
clone_size: once
j_call: TRBJ1-4
d_call: TRBD1

cdr3_nt: TGTGCCAGCAGTTTATCCGGACCGTCCCCTCTCTTCTATGGCTACACCTTC
cdr3_aa: CASSLSGPSPLFYGYTF
v_call: TRBV27
clone_size: NA
j_call: TRBJ1-2
d_call: NA

cdr3_nt: TGCGCCAGCAGCCCGAAAGGGGACTCCTATAATTCACCCCTCCACTTT
cdr3_aa: CASSPKGDSYNSPLHF
v_call: TRBV5-1
clone_size: NA
j_call: TRBJ1-6
d_call: NA

cdr3_nt: TGTGCCAGCACCCCAAACAGTGTAAATACGCAGTATTTT
cdr3_aa: CASTPNSVNTQYF
v_call: TRBV11-2
clone_size: NA
j_call: TRBJ2-3
d_call: NA

cdr3_nt: TGTGCCAGCAACCCGGGACGGGGTAATGAAAAACTGTTTTTT
cdr3_aa: CASNPGRGNEKLFF
v_call: TRBV2
clone_size: NA
j_call: TRBJ1-4
d_call: NA

cdr3_nt: TGTGCCAGCAGCTCGGCGGACAGGGCAGGGAAGGCTTTCTTT
cdr3_aa: CASSSADRAGKAFF
v_call: TRBV5-6
clone_size: NA
j_call: TRBJ1-1
d_call: TRBD1

cdr3_nt: TGTGCCAGCAGCTTAGATGGGGGGAGCTACGAGCAGTACTTC
cdr3_aa: CASSLDGGSYEQYF
v_call: TRBV11-2
clone_size: few
j_call: TRBJ2-7
d_call: NA

cdr3_nt: TGTGCCAGCAGTTTACAGGGGGCGGTTGGGCAGCCCCAGCATTTT
cdr3_aa: CASSLQGAVGQPQHF
v_call: TRBV28
clone_size: NA
j_call: TRBJ1-5
d_call: TRBD1

cdr3_nt: TGTGCCAGCAGCCCGGACAGGGTCTACAATCAGCCCCAGCATTTT
cdr3_aa: CASSPDRVYNQPQHF
v_call: TRBV28
clone_size: NA
j_call: TRBJ1-5
d_call: TRBD1

cdr3_nt: TGTGCCAGCAGTTATCTCAACAATGAGCAGTTCTTC
cdr3_aa: CASSYLNNEQFF
v_call: TRBV2
clone_size: NA
j_call: TRBJ2-1
d_call: NA

cdr3_nt: TGTGCCAGCAGTTCCCCCTCCCGGGGACGCGGCTACACCTTC
cdr3_aa: CASSSPSRGRGYTF
v_call: TRBV27
clone_size: NA
j_call: TRBJ1-2
d_call: NA

cdr3_nt: TGTGCCAGCAGTGAAGGAATCGGGGATCGAAGGAACACTGAAGCTTTCTTT
cdr3_aa: CASSEGIGDRRNTEAFF
v_call: TRBV6-1
clone_size: NA
j_call: TRBJ1-1
d_call: NA

cdr3_nt: TGTGCCAGCAGCTTGGAGAGCAATCAGCCCCAGCATTTT
cdr3_aa: CASSLESNQPQHF
v_call: TRBV7-9
clone_size: NA
j_call: TRBJ1-5
d_call: NA

cdr3_nt: TGTGCCAGTAGTAACCGGGGATTCTCTAACTATGGCTACACCTTC
cdr3_aa: CASSNRGFSNYGYTF
v_call: TRBV19
clone_size: once
j_call: TRBJ1-2
d_call: NA

cdr3_nt: TGTGCCATCAGTGACCGGGTCGAGGTCTATGGCTACACCTTC
cdr3_aa: CAISDRVEVYGYTF
v_call: TRBV10-3
clone_size: NA
j_call: TRBJ1-2
d_call: NA

cdr3_nt: TGTGCCAGCAGCGATGGGAGGGGTGCCCCTAGGGGCTACACCTTC
cdr3_aa: CASSDGRGAPRGYTF
v_call: TRBV7-2
clone_size: NA
j_call: TRBJ1-2
d_call: NA

cdr3_nt: TGTGCCAGCAGCTTAAGTAGATCGACAGGCGTCTATGGCTACACCTTC
cdr3_aa: CASSLSRSTGVYGYTF
v_call: TRBV7-2
clone_size: NA
j_call: TRBJ1-2
d_call: NA

cdr3_nt: TGTGCCAGCAGCTTTCCACCCCAAGAGACCCAGTACTTC
cdr3_aa: CASSFPPQETQYF
v_call: TRBV5-6
clone_size: NA
j_call: TRBJ2-5
d_call: NA

cdr3_nt: TGTGCCAGCAGTTTCCCCGGCAGGCTAGGGGCCCAGTACTTC
cdr3_aa: CASSFPGRLGAQYF
v_call: TRBV27
clone_size: NA
j_call: TRBJ2-5
d_call: NA

cdr3_nt: TGTGCCAGCAGTCAAATACCGGGACAGCAGAGCAATGAAGCTTTCTTT
cdr3_aa: CASSQIPGQQSNEAFF
v_call: TRBV7-9
clone_size: NA
j_call: TRBJ1-1
d_call: TRBD1

cdr3_nt: TGTGCCAGCAGTTACTCTCCTTCCCCTGGGACTGAAGCTTTCTTT
cdr3_aa: CASSYSPSPGTEAFF
v_call: TRBV6-5
clone_size: NA
j_call: TRBJ1-1
d_call: NA

cdr3_nt: TGTGCCAGCAGACAAGCGGCCTCGGGTAGTGAGCAGTTCTTC
cdr3_aa: CASRQAASGSEQFF
v_call: TRBV6-6
clone_size: NA
j_call: TRBJ2-1
d_call: NA

cdr3_nt: TGCGCCAGCAGCTTGGGGGGCAGAAATTACAATGAGCAGTTCTTC
cdr3_aa: CASSLGGRNYNEQFF
v_call: TRBV5-1
clone_size: NA
j_call: TRBJ2-1
d_call: NA

cdr3_nt: TGTGCCTGGAAGGATAGGGGGGCCGATGAGCAGTTCTTC
cdr3_aa: CAWKDRGADEQFF
v_call: TRBV30
clone_size: few
j_call: TRBJ2-1
d_call: NA

cdr3_nt: TGTGCCAGCAGCTCGCCACAGGGGACGATGTATGAGCAGTTCTTC
cdr3_aa: CASSSPQGTMYEQFF
v_call: TRBV7-2
clone_size: once
j_call: TRBJ2-1
d_call: TRBD1

cdr3_nt: TGTGCCAGCAGCTCAGGACTAGTAGACATTCAGTACTTC
cdr3_aa: CASSSGLVDIQYF
v_call: TRBV14
clone_size: NA
j_call: TRBJ2-4
d_call: TRBD2

cdr3_nt: TGCGCCAGCAGCCAAGATGTCGGGGCCAACGTCCTGACTTTC
cdr3_aa: CASSQDVGANVLTF
v_call: TRBV4-3
clone_size: once
j_call: TRBJ2-6
d_call: NA

cdr3_nt: TGTGCCAGCAGCCAAGCCGAAGGATACAATGAGCAGTTCTTC
cdr3_aa: CASSQAEGYNEQFF
v_call: TRBV4-2
clone_size: NA
j_call: TRBJ2-1
d_call: NA

cdr3_nt: TGTGCCAGCAGTAGACAGGGGGCCGATACTGAAGCTTTCTTT
cdr3_aa: CASSRQGADTEAFF
v_call: TRBV2
clone_size: NA
j_call: TRBJ1-1
d_call: TRBD1

cdr3_nt: TGCGCCAGCAGTCAGGGACAGAGCTCCTACGAGCAGTACTTC
cdr3_aa: CASSQGQSSYEQYF
v_call: TRBV10-1
clone_size: NA
j_call: TRBJ2-7
d_call: TRBD1

cdr3_nt: TGTGCCAGCAGCGGCAGCGGGGAGCCGAGCTACGAGCAGTACTTC
cdr3_aa: CASSGSGEPSYEQYF
v_call: TRBV9
clone_size: NA
j_call: TRBJ2-7
d_call: TRBD2

cdr3_nt: TGTGCCAGCAGGCCTTACCTCCGATCAACTAGCGGGGGGGAAGAGACCCAGTACTTC
cdr3_aa: CASRPYLRSTSGGEETQYF
v_call: TRBV27
clone_size: NA
j_call: TRBJ2-5
d_call: TRBD2

cdr3_nt: TGTGCCAGCAGCTTGATTCTCGGGGAGGAGCAGTTCTTC
cdr3_aa: CASSLILGEEQFF
v_call: TRBV7-2
clone_size: NA
j_call: TRBJ2-1
d_call: NA

cdr3_nt: TGTGCCAGCAGTTCCGACAGTTATTCACCCCTCCACTTT
cdr3_aa: CASSSDSYSPLHF
v_call: TRBV6-6
clone_size: NA
j_call: TRBJ1-6
d_call: NA

cdr3_nt: TGTGCCAGCAGCCGTTTGTGGCTAGCCGACATGGCTGAGCAGTTCTTC
cdr3_aa: CASSRLWLADMAEQFF
v_call: TRBV7-9
clone_size: NA
j_call: TRBJ2-1
d_call: NA

cdr3_nt: TGTGCCAGCAGTGTCGGGGGGGAAGGGAACACTGAAGCTTTCTTT
cdr3_aa: CASSVGGEGNTEAFF
v_call: TRBV2
clone_size: NA
j_call: TRBJ1-1
d_call: NA

cdr3_nt: TGTGCCAGCAGCGCAGGGGGCACTGAAGCTTTCTTT
cdr3_aa: CASSAGGTEAFF
v_call: TRBV6-5
clone_size: NA
j_call: TRBJ1-1
d_call: TRBD1

cdr3_nt: TGTGCCAGCAGGGTGGACTTTACTGTCCACGAGCAGTACTTC
cdr3_aa: CASRVDFTVHEQYF
v_call: TRBV6-5
clone_size: NA
j_call: TRBJ2-7
d_call: NA

cdr3_nt: TGCGCCAGCAGTGATGGGACAGGGAAGGGTCAGCCCCAGCATTTT
cdr3_aa: CASSDGTGKGQPQHF
v_call: TRBV10-1
clone_size: NA
j_call: TRBJ1-5
d_call: TRBD1

cdr3_nt: TGTGCCAGCAGCTTGGACGCAAACGACCACAATGAGCAGTTCTTC
cdr3_aa: CASSLDANDHNEQFF
v_call: TRBV5-6
clone_size: few
j_call: TRBJ2-1
d_call: NA

cdr3_nt: TGCGCCAGCAGCTTGGTGCCGACTGGGGCCAACGTCCTGACTTTC
cdr3_aa: CASSLVPTGANVLTF
v_call: TRBV5-1
clone_size: NA
j_call: TRBJ2-6
d_call: NA

cdr3_nt: TGCGCCAGCAGCTTGGCGGGACAAATCTACGAGCAATACTTC
cdr3_aa: CASSLAGQIYEQYF
v_call: TRBV5-1
clone_size: NA
j_call: TRBJ2-7
d_call: NA

cdr3_nt: TGTGCCAGCAGTGAATTAGCGGGGAAAAATGAGCAGTTCTTC
cdr3_aa: CASSELAGKNEQFF
v_call: TRBV6-1
clone_size: NA
j_call: TRBJ2-1
d_call: TRBD2

cdr3_nt: TGTGCCAGCAGCCGGGACAGGGGAAATCAGCCCCAGCATTTT
cdr3_aa: CASSRDRGNQPQHF
v_call: TRBV5-8
clone_size: NA
j_call: TRBJ1-5
d_call: TRBD1

cdr3_nt: TGTGCCAGCAGTGCGCTGGGTGGGGTAGGCGAGCAGTTCTTC
cdr3_aa: CASSALGGVGEQFF
v_call: TRBV2
clone_size: NA
j_call: TRBJ2-1
d_call: NA

cdr3_nt: TGCGCCAGCAGCCGCCAGGACAGGGGTACTGAAGCTTTCTTT
cdr3_aa: CASSRQDRGTEAFF
v_call: TRBV5-1
clone_size: NA
j_call: TRBJ1-1
d_call: TRBD1

cdr3_nt: TGTGCCAGCAGTGAGGCCTATGGCTACACCTTC
cdr3_aa: CASSEAYGYTF
v_call: TRBV25-1
clone_size: NA
j_call: TRBJ1-2
d_call: NA

cdr3_nt: TGCAGCGCTCAACTTAGTGGGTATACGCAGTATTTT
cdr3_aa: CSAQLSGYTQYF
v_call: TRBV29-1
clone_size: NA
j_call: TRBJ2-3
d_call: NA

cdr3_nt: TGCGCCAGCAGCTACCTAGCGGGGGGGCCTGAGACCCAGTACTTC
cdr3_aa: CASSYLAGGPETQYF
v_call: TRBV5-1
clone_size: NA
j_call: TRBJ2-5
d_call: TRBD2

cdr3_nt: TGTGCCAGCAGCGGGGGACTAATAATGAGAACGTTCTTC
cdr3_aa: CASSGGLIMRTFF
v_call: TRBV11-2
clone_size: NA
j_call: TRBJ2-1
d_call: TRBD2

cdr3_nt: TGTGCCAGCAGGCTACAGGGTGTCGAGGGCTACACCTTC
cdr3_aa: CASRLQGVEGYTF
v_call: TRBV6-5
clone_size: NA
j_call: TRBJ1-2
d_call: NA